Shown below are 32 T cell receptor beta chains from a single sample sequenced in a study of blood T cell repertoires in COVID-19. Only in-frame clones appear in the TCRdb table, and some are missing; sequencing was by immunoSEQ multiplex PCR. This table has a few hundred thousand clones, approximately 89% appearing once. Source material: peripheral blood. These TCRs come from a woman in her forties or fifties who had recovered from COVID-19.

CDR3 protein: CATSRETRGGYNEQFF. CDR3 DNA sequence: TGTGCCACCAGCAGAGAAACACGGGGGGGCTACAATGAGCAGTTCTTC. The chain combines TRBV15 with TRBJ2-1, with 8 bases that match TRBD2. The CDR3 is made up of 16 amino acids. The germline gives CDR1 LNHNV, CDR2 YYDKDF (reference sequence). J gave up 3 bases and V 0 bases, and 4 bases lay outside the gene matches.

V is TRBV7-9 and J is TRBJ2-2; TRBD2 is a possible D gene (5 bases). Germline CDR1 reads SEHNR; CDR2 reads FQNEAQ (reference sequence). V was trimmed by 0 bases and J by 7 bases, leaving 12 bases between them. This CDR3 contains 15 residues. The CDR3 is CASSLAGRGDGELFF. The CDR3, as DNA: TGTGCCAGCAGCTTAGCTGGCCGGGGAGACGGGGAGCTGTTTTTT.

This clone has just one count. This chain uses TRBV19 with TRBJ1-1; TRBD1 matches 7 bases. This CDR3 comprises 13 residues. CDR1 and CDR2 from the germline V gene are LNHDA and SQIVND (reference sequence). The ends lost 5 bases at V and 3 bases at J; junction bases unmatched: 3. The CDR3 nucleotides read TGTGCCAGTAGTGTGCAGGGGGACACTGAAGCTTTCTTT. Protein: CASSVQGDTEAFF.

This clone was seen once. The CDR3 loop reads CAIKPGQESYEQYF. Here the CDR3 DNA reads TGTGCCATCAAACCCGGACAGGAGTCCTACGAGCAGTACTTC. The rearrangement joins TRBV10-3 to TRBJ2-7; TRBD1 matches 7 bases. The CDR3 is made up of 14 amino acids. Germline values: CDR1 ENHRY, CDR2 SYGVKD. The V segment lost 7 bases and the J segment 1 base; nucleotides outside the gene matches: 7.

The chain uses TRBV18 and TRBJ2-2; 9 bases fit TRBD1. CDR1 is KGHSH, CDR2 LQKENI, per germline. This CDR3 is 17 amino acids long. The V gene end was trimmed by 6 bases and the J gene end by 7 bases; junction bases not matched to a gene: 15. The CDR3 region is CASSRYGGQGLGGELFF. CDR3 DNA sequence: TGTGCCAGCTCCCGGTATGGGGGACAGGGACTCGGCGGGGAGCTGTTTTTT.

The DNA for the CDR3 is TGCGCCAGCAGCTTGTTTCCAGGGGCAGGTCAGCCCCAGCATTTT. Protein product: CASSLFPGAGQPQHF. V gene TRBV5-1 combines with J gene TRBJ1-5; TRBD1 might be the D (6 bases). Germline CDR1 SGHRS, CDR2 YFSETQ. The CDR3 length is 15 residues. V lost 1 base to trimming and J lost 6 bases, with 14 bases between them.

The rearrangement uses TRBV19 and TRBJ1-1; D remains unclear. This CDR3 is 14 amino acids long. V was pared by 5 bases and J by 1 base, with 11 bases between. Germline lookup yields CDR1 LNHDA and CDR2 SQIVND (reference sequence). The CDR3 nucleotides read TGTGCCAGTAGTCGACACAACTCGAACACTGAAGCTTTCTTT. Translation: CASSRHNSNTEAFF.

The chain is built from TRBV28 and TRBJ2-7; 8 nucleotides line up with TRBD1. Germline V CDR1 and CDR2: MDHEN, SYDVKM. The V segment lost 5 bases and the J segment 5 bases; nucleotides outside the gene matches: 8. The CDR3 contains 14 residues. In DNA form, the CDR3 reads TGTGCCAGCAGTCTGGACAGGGTAAGCGACGAGCAGTACTTC. Amino acid sequence: CASSLDRVSDEQYF.

The sample holds one count of this clone. This sequence joins TRBV6-5 and TRBJ1-4, with D unclear. V lost 6 bases and J lost 5, with 10 bases in between. Germline V CDR1 and CDR2: MNHEY, SVGAGI. The CDR3 is 13 residues long. This CDR3 is CASSGFENEKLFF. The DNA of the CDR3 is TGTGCCAGCAGCGGGTTCGAGAATGAAAAACTGTTTTTT.

Notes on this clone: At one end, the junction sequence differs from germline, possibly due to a read error. The chain links TRBV2 to TRBJ1-6; D is unresolved. The CDR3 length is 12 residues. Germline V gene sequence: CDR1 SNHLY, CDR2 FYNNEI. The CDR3: CASRGGSSPLHF. The CDR3 DNA follows: TGTGCCAGCAGAGGAGGCAGTTCACCTCTCCACTTT.

This chain joins TRBV5-1 and TRBJ2-1; 11 nucleotides align to TRBD1. CDR1 and CDR2 (germline): SGHRS, YFSETQ. The CDR3 totals 17 residues. The V gene end was trimmed by 2 bases and the J gene end by 1 base; junction bases not matched to a gene: 5. The chain's CDR3 is CASSFKGQGASYNEQFF. As DNA, the CDR3 is TGCGCCAGCAGCTTCAAAGGACAGGGGGCTTCCTACAATGAGCAGTTCTTC.

The J gene is TRBJ2-7, the V gene TRBV2; TRBD1 matches 7 bases. The CDR3 is 14 residues long. The ends lost 7 bases at V and 4 bases at J; junction bases unmatched: 10. Germline lookup yields CDR1 SNHLY and CDR2 FYNNEI. The CDR3 DNA reads TGTGCCAGCAAGAAGGAGACAGGGCCTTACGAGCAGTACTTC. Its protein product is CASKKETGPYEQYF. The full variable domain, completed using reference TRBV2 and TRBJ2-7, is EPEVTQTPSHQVTQMGQEVILRCVPISNHLYFYWYRQILGQKVEFLVSFYNNEISEKSEIFDDQFSVERPDGSNFTLKIRSTKLEDSAMYFCASKKETGPYEQYFGPGTRLTVT.

The chain is built from TRBV28 and TRBJ2-2; TRBD1 agrees at 7 bases. The CDR3 length is 15 residues. Trimming at V came to 4 bases and at J to 6 bases, leaving 8 bases not matched to a gene. From germline, CDR1 is MDHEN and CDR2 SYDVKM. The CDR3 here is CASSSTGTEAGELFF. CDR3 bases: TGTGCCAGCAGTTCTACCGGGACAGAGGCCGGGGAGCTGTTTTTT.

This sequence joins TRBV6-1 and TRBJ2-1, with 14 bases identical to TRBD2. The CDR3 runs to 16 residues. The V and J ends lost 3 bases and 6 bases, in that order; junction bases with no gene match: 4. Germline-derived CDR1 and CDR2 are MNHNS and SASEGT. Here the CDR3 reads CASSDPGLAGANEQFF. The CDR3 coding sequence is TGTGCCAGCAGTGACCCGGGACTAGCGGGAGCCAATGAGCAGTTCTTC.

The chain couples TRBV3-1 (or the pseudogene TRBV3-2) to TRBJ2-7, with 8 bases aligning to TRBD1. This CDR3 comprises 17 residues. The trim removed 0 bases at V and 1 base at J, leaving 8 bases unmatched. The germline CDR1 and CDR2 sequences are LGHDT and YNNKEL (reference sequence). In DNA form, the CDR3 reads TGTGCCAGCAGCCAAGATTTAGGGACAGGACCTTCCTACGAGCAGTACTTC. Translated: CASSQDLGTGPSYEQYF.

The genes are TRBV7-9 and TRBJ2-1; tentatively, D is TRBD2 (5 bases). Trimming removed 5 bases from V and 9 bases from J, with 11 bases in between. The CDR3 runs 12 residues. Germline CDR1 is SEHNR and CDR2 is FQNEAQ (reference sequence). In DNA, the CDR3 is TGTGCCAGCAGCCCACCGAGGGCTGAGCAGTTCTTC. Amino acids: CASSPPRAEQFF. The variable domain in full, with the rest retrieved from reference TRBV7-9 and TRBJ2-1, is DTGVSQNPRHKITKRGQNVTFRCDPISEHNRLYWYRQTLGQGPEFLTYFQNEAQLEKSRLLSDRFSAERPKGSFSTLEIQRTEQGDSAMYLCASSPPRAEQFFGPGTRLTVL.

The chain's CDR3 is CASSRGDLAQIGTQYF. DNA of the CDR3: TGTGCCAGCAGCCGCGGGGATCTAGCACAGATAGGAACGCAGTATTTT. J is TRBJ2-3 and V is TRBV9; D might be TRBD2 (6 bases). CDR1 is SGDLS, CDR2 YYNGEE, per germline. This CDR3 comprises 16 residues. V gave up 4 bases and J gave up 9 bases, with 24 bases separating them.

CDR3 in amino acids: CASSQEWGADTEAFF. CDR3 bases: TGTGCCAGCAGCCAAGAGTGGGGCGCGGACACTGAAGCTTTCTTT. This chain uses TRBV3-1 (or the pseudogene TRBV3-2) with TRBJ1-1; tentative D call: TRBD1 (5 bases). This CDR3 has 15 residues. The germline V gene encodes CDR1 LGHDT and CDR2 YNNKEL (reference sequence). Trimming shortened V by 0 bases and J by 3 bases, and 11 bases separated the two germline ends.

The rearrangement links TRBV6-2 or TRBV6-3 to TRBJ2-3; D gene uncertain. The CDR3 totals 13 residues. Germline-derived CDR1 and CDR2 are MNHEY and SVGEGT. The V end was cut by 5 bases, the J end by 8 bases, with 14 bases between. In DNA form, the CDR3 reads TGTGCCAGCAGTCCCACCGGCGGAGCTACGCAGTATTTT. Its protein is CASSPTGGATQYF.

The chain carries TRBV19 and TRBJ2-7, with D tentatively TRBD1 (6 bases). V shed 3 bases and J shed 3 bases, with 9 bases lying between them. Germline V gene lookup returns CDR1 LNHDA and CDR2 SQIVND (reference sequence). CDR3 length: 13 amino acids. CDR3 bases: TGTGCCAGTAGTATGGGACACTTCTACGAGCAGTACTTC. It codes for CASSMGHFYEQYF. The full variable domain, completed using reference TRBV19 and TRBJ2-7, is DGGITQSPKYLFRKEGQNVTLSCEQNLNHDAMYWYRQDPGQGLRLIYYSQIVNDFQKGDIAEGYSVSREKKESFPLTVTSAQKNPTAFYLCASSMGHFYEQYFGPGTRLTVT.

This rearrangement joins TRBV6-6 to TRBJ2-2; TRBD2 matches 9 bases. V shed 6 bases and J 1 base; nucleotides not matched to a gene: 6. The CDR3 has 16 amino acids. Germline-derived CDR1 and CDR2 are MNHNY and SVGAGI (reference sequence). In nucleotides, the CDR3 is TGTGCCAGCAGGGACCTAGCGGGGAAGAACACCGGGGAGCTGTTTTTT. Translating it yields CASRDLAGKNTGELFF.

This clone occurred a few times. J is TRBJ1-5 and V is TRBV19; 7 bases agree with TRBD1. The CDR3 loop spans 14 amino acids. After removal of 5 bases from V and 5 bases from J, the junction contained 6 bases not matched to a gene. Looked up from germline, CDR1 is LNHDA and CDR2 is SQIVND (reference sequence). CDR3 sequence (DNA): TGTGCCAGTAGTTTACGGGACAGTTATCAGCCCCAGCATTTT. It yields the protein CASSLRDSYQPQHF.

This chain joins TRBV7-2 and TRBJ1-6; D gene unclear. CDR3 length: 16 amino acids. The V end was cut by 3 bases, the J end by 10 bases, with 19 bases between. Germline assignment: CDR1 SGHTA and CDR2 FQGNSA. The CDR3 sequence: CASSLSIPGPESPLHF. CDR3 DNA sequence: TGTGCCAGCAGCTTGAGTATCCCAGGCCCTGAATCACCCCTCCACTTT.

This clone was counted a few times. This chain joins TRBV5-1 and TRBJ1-6, with D perhaps matching TRBD1 (5 bases). CDR1 is SGHRS and CDR2 is YFSETQ in the germline V gene. There are 12 residues in the CDR3. V was shortened by 7 bases and J by 9 bases, with 11 bases between the two germline ends. As DNA, the CDR3 is TGCGCCAGCCGATCAGGGATTTCACCCCTCCACTTT. This codes for CASRSGISPLHF.

The V gene is TRBV28, the J gene TRBJ2-7; D not certain. Germline CDR1 MDHEN, CDR2 SYDVKM. Trimming shortened V by 2 bases and J by 3 bases, and 17 bases separated the two germline ends. This CDR3 comprises 16 residues. The chain's CDR3 is CASSLGPLRGVYEQYF. The CDR3 bases are TGTGCCAGCAGTTTAGGCCCGCTACGAGGTGTCTACGAGCAGTACTTC.

The chain recombines TRBV11-2 with TRBJ2-6, with 10 bases fitting TRBD2. Germline V CDR1 and CDR2: SGHAT, FQNNGV. The V and J ends lost 3 bases and 0 bases, in that order; junction bases with no gene match: 8. The CDR3 runs 19 residues. CDR3 coding DNA: TGTGCCAGCAGCTTGCCCCTTAGCGGGGGGCTCTCTGGGGCCAACGTCCTGACTTTC. Amino acid sequence: CASSLPLSGGLSGANVLTF.

In this sample, this clone turned up a few times. The genes are TRBV5-1 and TRBJ1-6, with 8 bases identical to TRBD1. There are 16 residues in the CDR3. V lost 0 bases and J lost 7; bases outside the gene matches: 6. Germline V gene sequence: CDR1 SGHRS, CDR2 YFSETQ. CDR3 amino acids: CASSLDSGGRNSPLHF. CDR3 nucleotide sequence: TGCGCCAGCAGCTTGGACTCAGGGGGCCGGAATTCACCCCTCCACTTT.

The chain is built from TRBV9 and TRBJ1-5; D is unresolved. Germline V gene sequence: CDR1 SGDLS, CDR2 YYNGEE. V was trimmed by 0 bases and J by 7 bases, leaving 8 bases between them. The CDR3 extends over 13 amino acids. CDR3 sequence: CASSVAPGQPQHF. For the CDR3, the DNA is TGTGCCAGCAGCGTAGCCCCGGGGCAGCCCCAGCATTTT.

The chain couples TRBV28 to TRBJ1-6; D call uncertain. The CDR3 consists of 14 residues. V lost 3 bases and J lost 6, with 9 bases in between. Germline V gene data show CDR1 as MDHEN and CDR2 as SYDVKM. This CDR3 reads CASSFSRGNSPLHF. For the CDR3, the DNA is TGTGCCAGCAGTTTTTCCCGGGGTAATTCACCCCTCCACTTT.

The table lists this clone with many counts. This chain uses TRBV19 with TRBJ2-1; no definite D call. Germline V CDR1 and CDR2: LNHDA, SQIVND (reference sequence). The CDR3 extends over 13 amino acids. Trimming removed 2 bases from V and 7 bases from J, with 9 bases in between. The DNA for the CDR3 is TGTGCCAGTAGTATATCCACGGGTAATGAGCAGTTCTTC. Amino acids: CASSISTGNEQFF.

Worth noting for this clone: The sample contains more than one DNA sequence encoding this CDR3. The CDR3 reads CASSLQGSTDTQYF. For the CDR3, the DNA is TGTGCCAGCAGCCTACAGGGAAGCACAGATACGCAGTATTTT. V gene TRBV11-3 combines with J gene TRBJ2-3; the D gene is possibly TRBD1 (6 bases). Germline lookup yields CDR1 SGHNT and CDR2 YENEEA. The CDR3 extends over 14 amino acids. With 5 bases removed from V and 0 bases from J, the gap between germline ends came to 9 bases.

The rearrangement links TRBV12-5 to TRBJ2-3; possible D gene TRBD1, 6 bases. V was shortened by 1 base and J by 3 bases, with 8 bases between the two germline ends. The CDR3 totals 14 residues. The germline CDR1 and CDR2 sequences are LGHNT and FRNRAP. The CDR3 loop is CASGLEGQTDTQYF. CDR3 in DNA: TGTGCTAGTGGTTTGGAAGGACAGACAGATACGCAGTATTTT.